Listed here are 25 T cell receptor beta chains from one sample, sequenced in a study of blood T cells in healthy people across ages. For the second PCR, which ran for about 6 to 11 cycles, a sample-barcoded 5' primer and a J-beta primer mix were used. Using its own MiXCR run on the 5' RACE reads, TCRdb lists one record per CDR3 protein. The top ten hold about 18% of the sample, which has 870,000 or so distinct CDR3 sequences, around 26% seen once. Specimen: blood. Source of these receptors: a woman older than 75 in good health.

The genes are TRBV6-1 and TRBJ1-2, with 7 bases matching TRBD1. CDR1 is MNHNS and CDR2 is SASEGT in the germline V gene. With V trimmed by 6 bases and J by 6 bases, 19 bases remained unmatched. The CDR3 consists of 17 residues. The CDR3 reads CASRQMSDRRRENGYTF. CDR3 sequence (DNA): TGTGCCAGCAGGCAGATGTCGGACAGGAGGCGGGAGAATGGCTACACCTTC.

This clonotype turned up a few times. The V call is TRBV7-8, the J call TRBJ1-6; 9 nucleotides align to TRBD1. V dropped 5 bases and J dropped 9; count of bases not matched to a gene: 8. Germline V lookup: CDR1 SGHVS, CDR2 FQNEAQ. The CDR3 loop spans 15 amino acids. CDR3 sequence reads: CASSRGTGRGSPLHF. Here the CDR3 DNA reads TGTGCCAGCAGCCGAGGGACAGGGAGAGGTTCACCCCTCCACTTT.

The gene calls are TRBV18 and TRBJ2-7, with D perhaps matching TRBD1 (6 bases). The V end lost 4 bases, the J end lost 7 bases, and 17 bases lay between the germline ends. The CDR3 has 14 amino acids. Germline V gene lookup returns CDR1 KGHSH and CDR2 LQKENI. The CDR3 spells CASSQQGWANEQYF. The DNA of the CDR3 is TGTGCCAGCTCACAACAGGGTTGGGCGAATGAGCAGTACTTC.

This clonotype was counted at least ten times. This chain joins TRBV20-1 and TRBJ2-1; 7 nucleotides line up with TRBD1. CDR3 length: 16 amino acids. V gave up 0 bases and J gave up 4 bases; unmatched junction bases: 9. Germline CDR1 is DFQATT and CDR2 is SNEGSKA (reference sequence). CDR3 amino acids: CSAREGQDLLYNEQFF. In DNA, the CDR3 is TGCAGTGCTAGAGAAGGACAGGATCTCCTTTACAATGAGCAGTTCTTC.

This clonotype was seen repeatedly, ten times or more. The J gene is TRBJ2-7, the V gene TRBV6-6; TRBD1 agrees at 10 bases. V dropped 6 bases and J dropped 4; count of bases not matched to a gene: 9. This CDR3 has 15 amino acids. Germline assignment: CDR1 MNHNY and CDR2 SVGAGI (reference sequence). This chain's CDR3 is CASSQWDRGFYEQYF. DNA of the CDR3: TGTGCCAGCAGCCAGTGGGACAGGGGATTTTACGAGCAGTACTTC.

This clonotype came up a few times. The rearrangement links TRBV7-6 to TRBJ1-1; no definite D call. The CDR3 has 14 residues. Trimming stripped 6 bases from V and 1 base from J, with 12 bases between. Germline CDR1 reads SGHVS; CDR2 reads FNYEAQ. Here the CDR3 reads CASRSPGQNTEAFF. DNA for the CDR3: TGTGCCAGCAGGTCACCCGGGCAGAACACTGAAGCTTTCTTT.

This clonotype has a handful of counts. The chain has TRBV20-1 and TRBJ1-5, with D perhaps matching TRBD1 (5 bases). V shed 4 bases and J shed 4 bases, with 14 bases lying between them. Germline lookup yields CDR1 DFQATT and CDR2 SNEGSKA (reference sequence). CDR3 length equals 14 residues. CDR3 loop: CSAKGAGENQPQHF. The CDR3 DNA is TGCAGTGCTAAAGGGGCAGGAGAAAATCAGCCCCAGCATTTT.

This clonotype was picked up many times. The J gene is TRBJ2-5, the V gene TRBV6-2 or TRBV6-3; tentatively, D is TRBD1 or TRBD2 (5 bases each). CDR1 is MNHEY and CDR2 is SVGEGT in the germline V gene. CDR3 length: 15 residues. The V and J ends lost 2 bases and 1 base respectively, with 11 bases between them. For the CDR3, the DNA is TGTGCCAGCAGTTACACGGGACGGGCCCAAGAGACCCAGTACTTC. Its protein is CASSYTGRAQETQYF.

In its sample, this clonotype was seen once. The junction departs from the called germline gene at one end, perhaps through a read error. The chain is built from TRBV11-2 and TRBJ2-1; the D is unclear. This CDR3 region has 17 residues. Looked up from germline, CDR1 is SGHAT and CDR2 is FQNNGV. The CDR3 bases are TGTGCCTGCAGTGGGTCAAGAGGTCCTATCTCCTACAATGAGCAGTTCTTC. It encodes CACSGSRGPISYNEQFF. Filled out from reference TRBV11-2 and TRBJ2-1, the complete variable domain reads EAGVAQSPRYKIIEKRQSVAFWCNPISGHATLYWYQQILGQGPKLLIQFQNNGVVDDSQLPKDRFSAERLKGVDSTLKIQPAKLEDSAVYLCACSGSRGPISYNEQFFGPGTRLTVL.

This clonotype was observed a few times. CDR3 sequence: CASSVGSWDGANVLTF. CDR3 DNA: TGTGCCAGCAGCGTAGGATCCTGGGATGGGGCCAACGTCCTGACTTTC. This sequence joins TRBV9 and TRBJ2-6, with no clear D. V was pared by 0 bases and J by 3 bases, with 10 bases between. The germline CDR1 and CDR2 sequences are SGDLS and YYNGEE. The CDR3 is 16 amino acids.

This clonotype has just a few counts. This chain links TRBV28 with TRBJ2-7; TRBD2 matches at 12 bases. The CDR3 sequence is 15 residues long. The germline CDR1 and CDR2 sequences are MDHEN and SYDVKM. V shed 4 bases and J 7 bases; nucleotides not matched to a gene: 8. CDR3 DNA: TGTGCCAGCAGTTCCGGACTAGCGGGGCGGAGTGAGCAGTACTTC. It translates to CASSSGLAGRSEQYF.

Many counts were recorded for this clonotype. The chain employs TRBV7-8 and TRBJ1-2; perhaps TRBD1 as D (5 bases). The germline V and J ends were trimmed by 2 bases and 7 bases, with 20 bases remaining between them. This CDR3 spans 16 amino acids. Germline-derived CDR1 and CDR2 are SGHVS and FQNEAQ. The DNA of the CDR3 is TGTGCCAGCAGCTTACTCCGGACACATTCGGAACGTGGCTACACCTTC. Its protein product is CASSLLRTHSERGYTF.

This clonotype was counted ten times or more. The CDR3 bases are TGTGCCAGCAGGCCCGGGACAGGGGCCTACAATGAGCAGTTCTTC. Its translation: CASRPGTGAYNEQFF. J is TRBJ2-1 and V is TRBV5-5, with 10 bases that match TRBD1. V was clipped by 5 bases and J by 2 bases; unmatched bases: 4. This CDR3 has 15 residues. Germline V CDR1 and CDR2: SGHKS, YYEKEE (reference sequence).

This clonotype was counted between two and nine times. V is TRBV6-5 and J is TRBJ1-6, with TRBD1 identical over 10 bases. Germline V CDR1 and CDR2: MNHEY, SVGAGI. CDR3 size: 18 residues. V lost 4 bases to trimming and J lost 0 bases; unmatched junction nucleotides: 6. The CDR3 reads CASSSGTGVSSYNSPLHF. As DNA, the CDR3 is TGTGCCAGCAGTTCCGGGACAGGGGTTAGCTCCTATAATTCACCCCTCCACTTT.

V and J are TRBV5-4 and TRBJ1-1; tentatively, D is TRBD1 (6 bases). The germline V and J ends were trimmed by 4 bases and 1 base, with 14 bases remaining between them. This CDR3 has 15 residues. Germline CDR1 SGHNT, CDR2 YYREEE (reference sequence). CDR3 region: CASSGLTGRNTEAFF. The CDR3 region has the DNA TGTGCCAGCAGCGGCCTCACAGGGAGGAACACTGAAGCTTTCTTT.

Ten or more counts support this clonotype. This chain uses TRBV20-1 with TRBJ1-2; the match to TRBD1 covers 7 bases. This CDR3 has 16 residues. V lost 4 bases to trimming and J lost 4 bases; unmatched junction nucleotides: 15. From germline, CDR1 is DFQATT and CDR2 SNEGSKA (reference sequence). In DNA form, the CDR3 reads TGCAGTGCTACTCCTGACAGGGTTAAAGGTAGCTATGGCTACACCTTC. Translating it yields CSATPDRVKGSYGYTF.

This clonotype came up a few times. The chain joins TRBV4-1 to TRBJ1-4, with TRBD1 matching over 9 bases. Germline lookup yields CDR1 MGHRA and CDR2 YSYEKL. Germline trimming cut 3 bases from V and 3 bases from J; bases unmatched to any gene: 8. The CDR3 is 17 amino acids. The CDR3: CASSHRTGGTSNEKLFF. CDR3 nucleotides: TGCGCCAGCAGCCACAGAACAGGGGGCACATCTAATGAAAAACTGTTTTTT.

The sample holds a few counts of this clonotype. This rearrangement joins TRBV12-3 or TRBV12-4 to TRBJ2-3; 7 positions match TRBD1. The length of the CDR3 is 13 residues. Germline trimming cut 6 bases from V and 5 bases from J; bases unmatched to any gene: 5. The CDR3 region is CASSSTGVDTQYF. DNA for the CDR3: TGTGCCAGCAGCAGTACAGGGGTAGATACGCAGTATTTT.

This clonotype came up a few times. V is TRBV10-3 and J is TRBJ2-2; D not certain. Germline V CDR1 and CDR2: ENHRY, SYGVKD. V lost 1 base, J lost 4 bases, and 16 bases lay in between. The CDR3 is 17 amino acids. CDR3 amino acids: CAISEWGDGSSTGELFF. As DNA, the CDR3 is TGTGCCATCAGTGAGTGGGGTGACGGTTCGAGCACCGGGGAGCTGTTTTTT.

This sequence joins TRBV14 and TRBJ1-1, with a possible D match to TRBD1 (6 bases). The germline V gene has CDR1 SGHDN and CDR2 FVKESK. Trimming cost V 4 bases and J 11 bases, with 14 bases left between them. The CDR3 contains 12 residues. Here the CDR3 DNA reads TGTGCCAGCAGCCTAGGGGGTACGGCGGCTTTCTTT. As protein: CASSLGGTAAFF. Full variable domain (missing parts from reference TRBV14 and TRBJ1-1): EAGVTQFPSHSVIEKGQTVTLRCDPISGHDNLYWYRRVMGKEIKFLLHFVKESKQDESGMPNNRFLAERTGGTYSTLKVQPAELEDSGVYFCASSLGGTAAFFGQGTRLTVV.

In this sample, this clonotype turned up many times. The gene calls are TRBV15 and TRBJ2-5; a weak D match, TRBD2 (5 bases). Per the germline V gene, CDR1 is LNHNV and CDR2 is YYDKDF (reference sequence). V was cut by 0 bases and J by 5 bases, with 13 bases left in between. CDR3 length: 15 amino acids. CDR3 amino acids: CATSRDPKEVETQYF. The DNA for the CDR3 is TGTGCCACCAGCAGAGATCCCAAGGAGGTGGAGACCCAGTACTTC.

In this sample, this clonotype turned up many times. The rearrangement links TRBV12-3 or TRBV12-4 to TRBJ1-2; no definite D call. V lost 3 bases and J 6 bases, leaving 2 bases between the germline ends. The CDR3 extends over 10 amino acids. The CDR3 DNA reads TGTGCCAGCAGTTTGGATGGCTACACCTTC. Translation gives CASSLDGYTF.

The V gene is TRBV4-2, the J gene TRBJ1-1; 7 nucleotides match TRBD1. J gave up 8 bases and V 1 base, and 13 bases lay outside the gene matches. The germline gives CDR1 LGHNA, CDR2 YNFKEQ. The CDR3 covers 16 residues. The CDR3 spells CASSQGQGLGRHEAFF. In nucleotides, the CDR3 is TGTGCCAGCAGCCAAGGACAGGGCTTGGGGAGGCACGAAGCTTTCTTT.

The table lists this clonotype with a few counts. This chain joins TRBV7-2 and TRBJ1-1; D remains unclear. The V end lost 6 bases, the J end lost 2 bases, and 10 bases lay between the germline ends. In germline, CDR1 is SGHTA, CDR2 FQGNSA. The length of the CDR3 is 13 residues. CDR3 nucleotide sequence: TGTGCCAGCAGTCCTTTCAGAAACACTGAAGCTTTCTTT. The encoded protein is CASSPFRNTEAFF.

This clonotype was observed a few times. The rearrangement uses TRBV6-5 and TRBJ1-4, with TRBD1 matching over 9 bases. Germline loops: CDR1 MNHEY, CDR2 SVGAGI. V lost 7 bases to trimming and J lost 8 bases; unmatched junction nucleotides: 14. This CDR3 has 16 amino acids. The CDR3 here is CASKTIYRGRGEKLFF. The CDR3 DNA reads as TGTGCCAGCAAGACAATCTACAGGGGGCGCGGGGAAAAACTGTTTTTT.